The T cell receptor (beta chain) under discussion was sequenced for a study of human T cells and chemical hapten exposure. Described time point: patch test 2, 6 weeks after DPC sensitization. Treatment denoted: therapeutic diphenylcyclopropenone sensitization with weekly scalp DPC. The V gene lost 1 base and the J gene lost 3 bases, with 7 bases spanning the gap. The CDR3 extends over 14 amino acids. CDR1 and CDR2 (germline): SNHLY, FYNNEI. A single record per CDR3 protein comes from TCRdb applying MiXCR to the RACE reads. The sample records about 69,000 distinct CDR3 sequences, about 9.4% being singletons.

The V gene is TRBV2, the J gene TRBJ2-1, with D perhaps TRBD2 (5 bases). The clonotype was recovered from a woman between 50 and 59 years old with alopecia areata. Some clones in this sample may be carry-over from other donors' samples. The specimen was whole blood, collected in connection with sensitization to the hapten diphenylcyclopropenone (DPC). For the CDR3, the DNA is TGTGCCAGCAGTGAAGGGAGGAACTACAATGAGCAGTTCTTC. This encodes CASSEGRNYNEQFF.